The 8 T cell receptor beta chains below were found in one sample sequenced in a study of T cells in Graves' hyperthyroidism and ophthalmopathy. There were TCR beta CDR3 regions amplified from RNA transcripts. TCR CDR3 underwent first-round RT-PCR with the HTBI primer set. One entry per CDR3 protein, called by TCRdb with MiXCR from the multiplex PCR reads. In the table there are 150,000 to 200,000 distinct CDR3 sequences, 9.4% of which are singletons. Material for sequencing was blood. The receptor set was obtained from a woman aged 18-29 years with Graves' hyperthyroidism that later progressed to Graves' ophthalmopathy.

The sample holds many counts of this clonotype. The chain has TRBV10-3 and TRBJ2-1, with D unclear. This CDR3 comprises 11 residues. Germline loops: CDR1 ENHRY, CDR2 SYGVKD. V shed 0 bases and J shed 9 bases, with 3 bases lying between them. CDR3: CAISESREQFF. The CDR3 nucleotides read TGTGCCATCAGTGAGTCCCGTGAGCAGTTCTTC.

In this sample, this clonotype turned up a few times. V gene TRBV7-2 combines with J gene TRBJ2-2; D possibly uses TRBD1 or TRBD2 (5 bases each). CDR1 is SGHTA and CDR2 is FQGNSA in the germline V gene. V lost 3 bases and J lost 6, with 8 bases in between. There are 13 residues in the CDR3. The CDR3 spells CASSFGAAGELFF. CDR3 nucleotides: TGTGCCAGCAGCTTCGGGGCGGCCGGGGAGCTGTTTTTT. Complete variable domain (other parts from reference TRBV7-2 and TRBJ2-2): GAGVSQSPSNKVTEKGKDVELRCDPISGHTALYWYRQSLGQGLEFLIYFQGNSAPDKSGLPSDRFSAERTGGSVSTLTIQRTQQEDSAVYLCASSFGAAGELFFGEGSRLTVL.

This clonotype was observed at least ten times. The gene calls are TRBV6-1 and TRBJ2-5; 15 positions agree with TRBD2. Germline V gene lookup returns CDR1 MNHNS and CDR2 SASEGT. The CDR3 covers 15 residues. The ends lost 6 bases at V and 4 bases at J; junction bases unmatched: 3. The CDR3 protein is CASSPGLAGGETQYF. CDR3 bases: TGTGCCAGCAGCCCGGGACTAGCGGGAGGAGAGACCCAGTACTTC.

The V gene is TRBV5-1, the J gene TRBJ2-3, with 10 bases that match TRBD1. The CDR3 spans 17 residues. The V gene's germline CDR1 is SGHRS and CDR2 YFSETQ. With 0 bases clipped from V and 3 bases from J, the junction kept 7 bases outside the gene matches. CDR3 loop: CASSLAVGTGVTDTQYF. CDR3 DNA sequence: TGCGCCAGCAGCTTGGCGGTAGGGACAGGGGTTACAGATACGCAGTATTTT.

This clonotype came up many times. CDR3 loop: CASSQRFAELGAFF. CDR3 DNA: TGTGCCAGCAGCCAACGATTCGCAGAATTGGGCGCTTTCTTT. The chain carries TRBV3-1 and TRBJ1-1; the D is unclear. V was cut by 2 bases and J by 11 bases, with 18 bases left in between. The V gene's germline CDR1 is LGHDT and CDR2 YNNKEL (reference sequence). The CDR3 sequence is 14 residues long.

This clonotype was found a few times. The chain combines TRBV4-1 with TRBJ1-5, with a weak D call TRBD1 (5 bases). The germline CDR1 and CDR2 sequences are MGHRA and YSYEKL. The CDR3 totals 14 residues. Deletions cut 5 bases from V and 6 bases from J, with 14 bases between. CDR3 region: CASSDRQSSQPQHF. The CDR3 bases are TGCGCCAGCAGCGATCGACAGTCTAGTCAGCCCCAGCATTTT.

There are a few counts of this clonotype. The chain has TRBV29-1 and TRBJ1-1, with no clear D. The V and J ends lost 5 bases and 3 bases respectively, with 10 bases between them. The CDR3 totals 12 residues. Per the germline V gene, CDR1 is SQVTM and CDR2 is ANQGSEA. CDR3 coding DNA: TGCAGCGTTAGAGAAATGGACACTGAAGCTTTCTTT. This codes for CSVREMDTEAFF. The full variable domain, completed using reference TRBV29-1 and TRBJ1-1, is SAVISQKPSRDICQRGTSLTIQCQVDSQVTMMFWYRQQPGQSLTLIATANQGSEATYESGFVIDKFPISRPNLTFSTLTVSNMSPEDSSIYLCSVREMDTEAFFGQGTRLTVV.

At least ten counts were recorded for this clonotype. The genes are TRBV20-1 and TRBJ1-5; 8 bases align to TRBD1. Germline V gene sequence: CDR1 DFQATT, CDR2 SNEGSKA (reference sequence). This CDR3 contains 16 residues. Trimming removed 0 bases from V and 5 bases from J; junction bases left unmatched: 9. CDR3 residues: CSARDPGTGRHQPQHF. The CDR3, as DNA: TGCAGTGCTAGAGATCCCGGGACAGGTAGACATCAGCCCCAGCATTTT.